The rows below give T cell receptor beta chains drawn from one sample of a study of cytomegalovirus exposure and HLA in healthy donors. The protocol was immunoSEQ multiplex PCR, while the TCRdb copy is restricted to in-frame clones and leaves out a portion. The data hold over 110,000 clones, with roughly 78% observed a single time. The specimen sequenced was PBMCs. The receptors derive from a female donor in good health and CMV-seronegative. CDR3s include the opening cysteine and the closing phenylalanine or tryptophan. A D gene is named only where the DNA matches it firmly. Clone size appears in some rows only: once, few, many, or a class for an expanded clone.

.	14	TRBV19	TRBJ2-3	.	CAASPWGAEDTQYF	TGTGCCGCGAGCCCTTGGGGAGCGGAAGATACGCAGTATTTT
.	14	TRBV9	TRBJ2-7	.	CASSYGHGPYEQYF	TGTGCCAGCAGCTACGGACACGGGCCCTACGAGCAGTACTTC
TRBD1	14	TRBV18	TRBJ2-5	.	CASSRGQLQETQYF	TGTGCCAGCTCACGGGGACAGCTCCAAGAGACCCAGTACTTC
.	15	TRBV30	TRBJ2-2	few	CAWSVGGPAAGELFF	TGTGCCTGGAGTGTAGGAGGGCCAGCGGCCGGGGAGCTGTTTTTT
.	14	TRBV19	TRBJ1-1	.	CASSIRGIGTEAFF	TGTGCCAGTAGTATAAGGGGTATTGGCACTGAAGCTTTCTTT
.	15	TRBV5-6	TRBJ1-2	.	CASSFMSGANYGYTF	TGTGCCAGCAGCTTTATGTCAGGGGCGAACTATGGCTACACCTTC
.	12	TRBV28	TRBJ2-7	.	CASSLGDYEQYF	TGTGCCAGCAGCCTAGGGGACTACGAGCAGTACTTC
TRBD1	16	TRBV15	TRBJ2-7	.	CATSREVGQGPYEQYF	TGTGCCACCAGCAGAGAGGTTGGACAGGGTCCCTACGAGCAGTACTTC
.	17	TRBV27	TRBJ2-1	.	CASSPGLPGSSYNEQFF	TGTGCCAGCAGTCCGGGACTGCCTGGGAGCTCCTACAATGAGCAGTTCTTC
TRBD2	15	TRBV30	TRBJ2-1	.	CAWSVWLAGYNEQFF	TGTGCCTGGAGTGTGTGGCTAGCGGGTTACAATGAGCAGTTCTTC
.	14	TRBV5-1	TRBJ2-4	.	CASSLVIGGDIQYF	TGCGCCAGCAGCTTGGTTATAGGGGGGGACATTCAGTACTTC
.	15	TRBV16	TRBJ1-1	.	CASSPYSDLNTEAFF	TGTGCCAGCAGCCCATACTCAGACTTGAACACTGAAGCTTTCTTT
.	14	TRBV12-5	TRBJ1-3	.	CASGFSGLGNTIYF	TGTGCTAGTGGTTTTTCGGGGTTGGGAAACACCATATATTTT
TRBD2	15	TRBV7-2	TRBJ2-3	.	CASSLVAGSTDTQYF	TGTGCCAGCAGCTTAGTAGCGGGGAGCACAGATACGCAGTATTTT
.	12	TRBV28	TRBJ2-1	.	CASSWAEYEQFF	TGTGCCAGCAGTTGGGCTGAGTATGAGCAGTTCTTC
.	15	TRBV7-6	TRBJ1-1	.	CASSGRQAPSTEAFF	TGTGCCAGCAGCGGTCGACAGGCGCCCAGCACTGAAGCTTTCTTT
.	15	TRBV4-1	TRBJ1-4	few	CASSQVQAYGEKLFF	TGCGCCAGCAGCCAAGTCCAGGCATACGGTGAAAAACTGTTTTTT
.	16	TRBV5-1	TRBJ1-2	.	CASSDSSGVTTRGYTF	TGCGCCAGCAGCGATTCGTCAGGGGTTACGACACGGGGCTACACCTTC
.	17	TRBV30	TRBJ2-1	once	CAWSPPGRSSSYNEQFF	TGTGCCTGGAGCCCTCCGGGGAGGTCGAGCTCCTACAATGAGCAGTTCTTC
.	15	TRBV19	TRBJ1-5	.	CASSMGRNSNQPQHF	TGTGCCAGTAGTATGGGGCGAAATAGCAATCAGCCCCAGCATTTT
.	13	TRBV28	TRBJ2-7	.	CASRPRQIYEQYF	TGTGCCAGCAGACCCCGACAGATATACGAGCAGTACTTC
.	15	TRBV5-4	TRBJ2-1	.	CASSSGQGTFDEQFF	TGTGCCAGCAGCTCGGGCCAGGGGACCTTTGATGAGCAGTTCTTC
.	15	TRBV7-2	TRBJ2-7	.	CASSLGRVKVYEQYF	TGTGCCAGCAGCTTAGGCAGGGTCAAAGTCTACGAGCAGTACTTC
TRBD2	19	TRBV18	TRBJ2-4	once	CASSPIPKGSSGGTNIQYF	TGTGCCAGCTCACCCATCCCAAAGGGGTCTAGCGGGGGCACGAACATTCAGTACTTC
.	15	TRBV7-2	TRBJ1-1	few	CASSLGRGRVTEAFF	TGTGCCAGCAGCTTAGGGCGCGGGAGAGTCACTGAAGCTTTCTTT
TRBD2	18	TRBV28	TRBJ2-7	.	CASTPLAGGPPSLYEQYF	TGTGCCAGCACCCCACTAGCGGGAGGGCCCCCCTCTCTCTACGAGCAGTACTTC
.	12	TRBV28	TRBJ1-6	.	CASRPGRSPLHF	TGTGCCAGCCGCCCCGGCAGGTCACCCCTCCACTTT
.	14	TRBV7-6	TRBJ2-1	.	CASSRARGYNEQFF	TGTGCCAGCAGCCGGGCAAGAGGGTACAATGAGCAGTTCTTC
TRBD1	12	TRBV5-1	TRBJ1-4	.	CASRQGNEKLFF	TGCGCCAGCAGACAGGGGAATGAAAAACTGTTTTTT
TRBD1	15	TRBV7-7	TRBJ2-7	.	CASSPGTGGSYEQYF	TGTGCTAGCAGCCCCGGGACAGGGGGCTCCTACGAGCAGTACTTC
.	13	TRBV19	TRBJ1-2	.	CASSIDRNYGYTF	TGTGCCAGTAGTATAGACCGTAACTATGGCTACACCTTC
.	12	TRBV9	TRBJ1-2	once	CASSVAEGGYTF	TGTGCCAGCAGCGTAGCCGAGGGAGGGTACACCTTC
TRBD1	15	TRBV6-1	TRBJ1-2	.	CASSVLHRGAYGYTF	TGTGCCAGCAGTGTTTTACACAGGGGAGCGTATGGCTACACCTTC
.	14	TRBV28	TRBJ1-2	.	CASSTGTSNYGYTF	TGTGCCAGCAGTACCGGGACATCAAACTATGGCTACACCTTC
.	11	TRBV28	TRBJ1-2	.	CASLTANGYTF	TGTGCCAGCTTGACAGCCAATGGCTACACCTTC
.	12	TRBV30	TRBJ2-7	.	CAWSVIGGEQYF	TGTGCCTGGAGTGTAATAGGGGGCGAGCAGTACTTC